This TCR beta chain was retrieved from a study of shared clonotypes between healthy human individuals. Background on the study: Aged 18 to 49, the donors were a couple of women and a few men.

The CDR3 has 17 amino acids. Trimming cost V 2 bases and J 4 bases; bases outside gene matches: 13. Germline V CDR1 and CDR2: MNHEY, SMNVEV (reference sequence). About this clone: Its specificity is not known.

General study results and limits: Naive CD4 clonotype sharing across a few donors was 4% to 5%. The donor pool, a small one, limited the genetic and exposure-history diversity represented.

As processed by the authors: There were no quality scores in the junction-only immunoSEQ sequences, so filtering differed. Using immunoSEQ multiplex PCR, the repertoire was profiled, and TCRdb retains in-frame clones only, with some absent. The DNA gave D and trimming, while V, J and clone size come from that table. Among about 2.4 million clones listed, about 92% were seen once. The sequence was obtained from a man aged 18 to 30 in good health. This sequence joins TRBV27 and TRBJ2-7; TRBD2 aligns across 8 bases. The sequenced material came from naive CD4+ T cells sorted from blood. Subset: CD45RA+ positively selected. CDR3 sequence (DNA): TGTGCCAGCAGTTTACATCCCGGTACTAGCGGAGGGTACGAGCAGTACTTC. It encodes CASSLHPGTSGGYEQYF.